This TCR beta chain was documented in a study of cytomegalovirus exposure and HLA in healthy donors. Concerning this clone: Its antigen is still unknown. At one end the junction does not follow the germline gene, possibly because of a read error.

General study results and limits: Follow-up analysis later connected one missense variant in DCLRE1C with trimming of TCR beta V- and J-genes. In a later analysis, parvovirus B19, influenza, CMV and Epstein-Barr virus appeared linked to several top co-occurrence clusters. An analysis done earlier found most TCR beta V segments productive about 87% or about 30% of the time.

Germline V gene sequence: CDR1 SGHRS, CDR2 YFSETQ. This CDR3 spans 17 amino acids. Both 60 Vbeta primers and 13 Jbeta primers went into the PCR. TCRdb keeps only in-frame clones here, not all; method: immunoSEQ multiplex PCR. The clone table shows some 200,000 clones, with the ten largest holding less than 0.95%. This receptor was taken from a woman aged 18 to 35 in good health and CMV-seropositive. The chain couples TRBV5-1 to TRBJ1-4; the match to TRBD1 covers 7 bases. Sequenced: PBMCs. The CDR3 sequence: CASSFWTAGTANEELFF. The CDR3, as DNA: TGCGCCAGCAGCTTTTGGACTGCCGGGACAGCTAATGAAGAACTGTTTTTT. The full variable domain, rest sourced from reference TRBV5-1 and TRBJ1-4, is KAGVTQTPRYLIKTRGQQVTLSCSPISGHRSVSWYQQTPGQGLQFLFEYFSETQRNKGNFPGRFSGRQFSNSRSEMNVSTLELGDSALYLCASSFWTAGTANEELFFGSGTQLSVL.